The rows below give T cell receptor beta chains drawn from one sample of a study of OX40 agonist ivuxolimab in advanced cancers. Sequencing was performed with immunoSEQ multiplex PCR; in TCRdb, only in-frame clones are kept and a portion is missing. Here the sample spans about 20,000 clones, over 70% being singletons. The sequenced sample was CD4+ or CD8+ T cells sorted from blood, obtained in a trial of the OX40 agonist ivuxolimab. The receptors come from an adult with an advanced solid tumor such as melanoma, head and neck, liver or kidney cancer. CDR3s include the opening cysteine and the closing phenylalanine or tryptophan. The D gene is left open where the match is weak. Expanded clones get a size class; other rows say once, few or many, or leave the size out.

size,V,J,D,DNA,CDR3
.,TRBV29-1,TRBJ1-1,TRBD1,TGCAGCGTATTACAGGGGGATGGGACTGAAGCTTTCTTT,CSVLQGDGTEAFF
.,TRBV27,TRBJ2-7,TRBD1,TGTGCCAGCAGTCTGGGACAGGACACCTACGAGCAGTACTTC,CASSLGQDTYEQYF
once,TRBV7-9,TRBJ1-1,.,TGTGCCAGCAGCCCCGAACTGTGGGAAACTGAAGCTTTCTTT,CASSPELWETEAFF
.,TRBV6-5,TRBJ1-5,TRBD1,TGTGCCAGCCGCCTCAGGGACAGTAGCAATCAGCCCCAGCATTTT,CASRLRDSSNQPQHF
.,TRBV21-1,TRBJ2-7,.,TGTGCCAGCAGGAGCAGGGAGGTTTGGGAGCAGTACTTC,CASRSREVWEQYF
.,TRBV27,TRBJ2-7,TRBD1,TGTGCCAGCAGTTTTATTACCGGACAGGGGGCTAACGAGCAGTACTTC,CASSFITGQGANEQYF
.,TRBV25-1,TRBJ1-2,.,TGTGCCAGCAGTGTAGGCGGGAGCTATGGCTACACCTTC,CASSVGGSYGYTF
.,TRBV25-1,TRBJ1-1,.,TGTGCCAGCAGTGAATACAGGGTGGACTTGAACACTGAAGCTTTCTTT,CASSEYRVDLNTEAFF
.,TRBV4-1,TRBJ2-7,.,TGCGCCAGCAGCCAAGTGGCGGGCCCTACCTACGAGCAGTACTTC,CASSQVAGPTYEQYF
.,TRBV27,TRBJ2-1,.,TGTGCCAGTAGACCGCCAGGGACTCGATACTACAATGAGCAGTTCTTC,CASRPPGTRYYNEQFF
once,TRBV6-7,TRBJ1-1,.,TGTGCCAGCACTAGTCGACGGGCGAACACTGAAGCTTTCTTT,CASTSRRANTEAFF
.,TRBV7-8,TRBJ2-1,.,TGTGCCAGCAGCTTAGGTGCCACGTTAGGTGAGCAGTTCTTC,CASSLGATLGEQFF
.,TRBV7-9,TRBJ2-7,TRBD1,TGTGCCAGCAGCTCGGGACAGGGTGGTCACGAGCAGTACTTC,CASSSGQGGHEQYF
.,TRBV7-9,TRBJ2-2,.,TGTGCCAGCAGCTTAAGGGAGCTGTTTTTT,CASSLRELFF
once,TRBV6-6,TRBJ2-7,.,TGTGCCAGCAGTTCCTTGGATCGATCCTACGAGCAGTACTTC,CASSSLDRSYEQYF
.,TRBV5-4,TRBJ2-3,TRBD2,TGTGCCAGCACCGCCTGGGGAGTGCGGGGGGATACGCAGTATTTT,CASTAWGVRGDTQYF
.,TRBV29-1,TRBJ2-5,TRBD2,TGCAGCGTTGAAGCCCTAGCGGGGGGGCCCAGGAGAGAGACCCAGTACTTC,CSVEALAGGPRRETQYF
.,TRBV5-8,TRBJ2-2,TRBD1,TGTGCCAGCAGCCCCCAGGGGGTATCCGGGGAGCTGTTTTTT,CASSPQGVSGELFF
.,TRBV7-2,TRBJ2-7,TRBD1,TGTGCCAGCAGCTTACCTCAGGGGGCCTACGAGCAGTACTTC,CASSLPQGAYEQYF
.,TRBV6-5,TRBJ1-6,TRBD1,TGTGCCAGCAGCACGGGACAGAATAATTCACCCCTCCACTTT,CASSTGQNNSPLHF
.,TRBV5-1,TRBJ2-5,.,TGCGCCAGCAGCTTGGCCGTTGCGGGGCCTAAAGAGACCCAGTACTTC,CASSLAVAGPKETQYF
few,TRBV6-6,TRBJ1-3,.,TGTGCCAGCAGCCCCCAATACGGGTCTTTTCATTTT,CASSPQYGSFHF
.,TRBV6-5,TRBJ1-2,.,TGTGCCAGCAGTTTCAGGGAAGCTAACTATGGCTACACCTTC,CASSFREANYGYTF
.,TRBV27,TRBJ2-7,TRBD2,TGTGCCAGCAGTCCAAGACTAGCGAGAGAGCAGTACTTC,CASSPRLAREQYF
.,TRBV27,TRBJ1-2,TRBD1,TGTGCCAGCGGCCGACAGGGGGGGAACTATGGCTACACCTTC,CASGRQGGNYGYTF
.,TRBV6-1,TRBJ2-6,TRBD1,TGTGCCAGCAGTGAAAGACCGGGACAGGGGCCCCCTGGGGCCAACGTCCTGACTTTC,CASSERPGQGPPGANVLTF
.,TRBV7-9,TRBJ2-7,.,TGTGCCAGCAGCTTAGGTCTCCCTGATTTGTACGAGCAGTACTTC,CASSLGLPDLYEQYF
.,TRBV4-3,TRBJ1-2,.,TGCGCCAGCAGCCAAGATCGGGGCGTAAATCGCTGGGGCTACACCTTC,CASSQDRGVNRWGYTF
once,TRBV6-5,TRBJ2-7,.,TGTGCCAGCAGTTACGCGGAGGGAGCCGAGCAGTACTTC,CASSYAEGAEQYF
.,TRBV6-1,TRBJ2-5,.,TGTGCCAGCAGTGAAGTCGGAGGGGGCGGGGAGACCCAGTACTTC,CASSEVGGGGETQYF
.,TRBV27,TRBJ1-1,.,TGTGCCAGCAGTCTCCAAAGACAAGATGAAGCTTTCTTT,CASSLQRQDEAFF
.,TRBV5-1,TRBJ2-1,TRBD1,TGCGCCAGCAGCCCGGGACAGGGCACCTACAATGAGCAGTTCTTC,CASSPGQGTYNEQFF
.,TRBV12-5,TRBJ2-1,.,TGTGCTAGTGATTCCAGGGTGGCCAACAATGAGCAGTTCTTC,CASDSRVANNEQFF
.,TRBV10-3,TRBJ2-5,.,TGTGCCATCAGGGAGGGAGAAGAGACCCAGTACTTC,CAIREGEETQYF
.,TRBV7-9,TRBJ2-7,TRBD1,TGTGCCAGCAGCCTCGGGACAGGGAATAGCGAGCAGTACTTC,CASSLGTGNSEQYF